The T cell receptor (beta chain) described here comes from a study of beta chain features in type 1 diabetes. What was sequenced were expressed TCRB transcripts, since all of the isolated RNA had been reverse transcribed. Libraries were prepared by immunoSEQ multiplex PCR; TCRdb keeps only in-frame clonotypes and omits some of them. Of 250,000 or so clones listed, roughly 13% are singletons. This clone was recorded a few times. Its antigen is still unknown. The CDR3 is made up of 16 amino acids. The V segment lost 5 bases and the J segment 2 bases; nucleotides outside the gene matches: 6. Per germline, CDR1 MNHEY and CDR2 SMNVEV (reference sequence). Overall study findings and caveats: Across all four CD4+ subsets, people with type 1 diabetes showed modestly shorter TCRB CDR3s.

The sequenced sample was naive CD4+ T cells from blood. The chain recombines TRBV27 with TRBJ2-5; TRBD2 matches at 12 bases. The sequence was obtained from a man aged 25 to 45 with type 1 diabetes. In nucleotides, the CDR3 is TGTGCCAGCAGTCCTTCCGGACTAGCGGGGCAAGAGACCCAGTACTTC. This encodes CASSPSGLAGQETQYF.